The clone carrying this TCR beta chain was observed a few times. What it recognizes is unknown. The sample belongs to a study of CD8+ T cells in alopecia areata. Overall study results and limits: Scalp repertoires also include resident alphabeta T cells from normal skin.

RNA extraction was followed by reverse transcription into cDNA, which acted as the sequencing template. Sequenced by immunoSEQ multiplex PCR; TCRdb stores in-frame clones only, minus some. The sample records over 85,000 clones, 60% to 75% being singletons. With 8 bases removed from V and 1 base from J, the gap between germline ends came to 20 bases. Per the germline V gene, CDR1 is MNHEY and CDR2 is SMNVEV (reference sequence). This CDR3 is 16 amino acids long. Treatment: oral pan-JAK inhibitor, 5-10 mg twice daily. Peripheral blood, together with lesional scalp punch biopsies, was collected from alopecia areata patients.

This TCR derives from a human donor with alopecia areata. Sequenced material: CD8+ T cells sorted from blood, taken at week 4, from a patient treated with tofacitinib. The chain uses TRBV27 and TRBJ1-1, with D perhaps matching TRBD1 (5 bases). The CDR3 DNA reads as TGTGCCAGCCAAAGGCAGGGCGGGGCCCGGAACACTGAAGCTTTCTTT. Translating it yields CASQRQGGARNTEAFF.